The clone carrying this T cell receptor beta chain was recorded a few times. The antigen is not known. Three pairs of healthy female monozygous twins were the donors. These data come from a study of identical twins' blood T cells. The study's findings and limits: Twins shared more top CDR3 clonotypes than unrelated donors did.

TCRdb reanalysed the 5' RACE reads using MiXCR and keeps one entry per CDR3 protein. The sample includes 350,000 to 450,000 distinct CDR3 sequences, 25% to 35% of them seen just once. This CDR3 is 16 amino acids long. Per germline, CDR1 SGHTA and CDR2 FQGNSA. Trimming shortened V by 7 bases and J by 0 bases, and 17 bases separated the two germline ends. The chain links TRBV7-2 to TRBJ2-3; TRBD2 might be the D (6 bases). The source of this sequence is a woman aged 18-49 years in good health. The sequenced material came from PBMCs. CDR3 sequence: CASNPLAGSSTDTQYF. CDR3 DNA: TGTGCCAGCAACCCACTCGCGGGGAGTAGCACAGATACGCAGTATTTT. The variable domain in full, with the rest retrieved from reference TRBV7-2 and TRBJ2-3, is GAGVSQSPSNKVTEKGKDVELRCDPISGHTALYWYRQSLGQGLEFLIYFQGNSAPDKSGLPSDRFSAERTGGSVSTLTIQRTQQEDSAVYLCASNPLAGSSTDTQYFGPGTRLTVL.